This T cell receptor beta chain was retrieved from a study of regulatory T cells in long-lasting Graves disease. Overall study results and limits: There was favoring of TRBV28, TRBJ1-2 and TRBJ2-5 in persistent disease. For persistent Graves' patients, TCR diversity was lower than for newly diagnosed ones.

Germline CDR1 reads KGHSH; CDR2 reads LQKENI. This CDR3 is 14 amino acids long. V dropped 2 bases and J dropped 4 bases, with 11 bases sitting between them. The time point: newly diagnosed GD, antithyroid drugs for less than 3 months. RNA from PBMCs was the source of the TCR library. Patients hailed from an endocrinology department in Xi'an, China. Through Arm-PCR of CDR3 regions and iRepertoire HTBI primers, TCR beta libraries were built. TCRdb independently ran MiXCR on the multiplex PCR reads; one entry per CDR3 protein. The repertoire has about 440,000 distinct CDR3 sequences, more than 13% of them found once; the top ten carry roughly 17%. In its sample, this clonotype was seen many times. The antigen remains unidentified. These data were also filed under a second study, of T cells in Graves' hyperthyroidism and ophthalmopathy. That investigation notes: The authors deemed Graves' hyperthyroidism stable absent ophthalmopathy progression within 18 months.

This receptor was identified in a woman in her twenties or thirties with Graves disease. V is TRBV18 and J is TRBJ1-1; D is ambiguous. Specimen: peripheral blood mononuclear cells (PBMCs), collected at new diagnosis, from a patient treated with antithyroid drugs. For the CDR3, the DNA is TGTGCCAGCTCACCAACCCCCCAGAGCACTGAAGCTTTCTTT. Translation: CASSPTPQSTEAFF.